Detailed here is one T cell receptor (beta chain). The data belong to a study of blood T cell repertoires in COVID-19. This CDR3 is 13 amino acids long. Germline loops: CDR1 SGHRS, CDR2 YFSETQ. V lost 4 bases and J lost 6, with 11 bases in between. Clones were read by immunoSEQ multiplex PCR, and TCRdb kept only the in-frame ones, dropping some. The sample gives approximately 70,000 clones, over 65% of which show up once; 35% to 45% is in the top ten. The V and J genes are TRBV5-1 and TRBJ2-1; D is possibly TRBD2 (5 bases). The TCR comes from a woman aged 70 to 79 with acute or convalescent COVID-19. What was sequenced was peripheral blood. CDR3 coding DNA: TGCGCCAGCAGCAGCGCACTAGTCAATGAGCAGTTCTTC. This gives the protein CASSSALVNEQFF.